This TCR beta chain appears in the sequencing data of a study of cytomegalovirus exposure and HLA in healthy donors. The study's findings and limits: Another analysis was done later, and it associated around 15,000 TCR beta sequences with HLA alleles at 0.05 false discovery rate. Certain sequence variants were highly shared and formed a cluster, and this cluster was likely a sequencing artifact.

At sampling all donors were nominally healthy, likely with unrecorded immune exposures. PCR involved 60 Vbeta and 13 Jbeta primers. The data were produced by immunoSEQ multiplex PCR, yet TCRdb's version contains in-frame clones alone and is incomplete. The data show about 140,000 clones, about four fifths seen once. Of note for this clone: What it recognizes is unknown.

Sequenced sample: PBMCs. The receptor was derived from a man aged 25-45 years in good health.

The CDR3 bases are TGTGCCAGCAGCTTGCCGGTGGCGGGATATTACAATGAGCAGTTCTTC. This encodes CASSLPVAGYYNEQFF. The chain combines TRBV11-3 with TRBJ2-1, with D perhaps matching TRBD2 (6 bases). From germline, CDR1 is SGHNT and CDR2 YENEEA. The V and J ends lost 3 bases and 4 bases respectively, with 16 bases between them. CDR3 size: 16 residues.